The sequence of this T cell receptor beta chain was determined in a study of CD4 T cells in relation to SARS-CoV-2 and coronaviruses. V shed 3 bases and J shed 5 bases, with 13 bases lying between them. This CDR3 has 13 residues. Per germline, CDR1 DFQATT and CDR2 SNEGSKA (reference sequence). As for this clone: Its antigen remains unidentified.

This table comes from immunoSEQ multiplex PCR, and its TCRdb copy is limited to in-frame clones, with some not included. The profile covers approximately 20,000 clones, with 65% to 80% appearing a single time and less than 20% taken by the ten largest. CD4+ T cells from unexposed donors were obtained before the COVID-19 pandemic (2011-2018). CD4+ T cells were isolated from the cells after around eleven days of culture. The source material was CD4+ T cells from PBMCs, cultured in vitro. The V and J genes are TRBV20-1 and TRBJ2-5; the D call may be TRBD1 or TRBD2 (6 bases each). This sequence originates from a human donor in good health. This chain's CDR3 is CSASSGARETQYF. The CDR3 coding sequence is TGCAGTGCTAGTTCGGGGGCCCGGGAGACCCAGTACTTC.